The next 30 T cell receptor beta chains were all read from a single sample in a study of T-cell reconstitution after alpha-beta-depleted transplantation in children listed by TCRdb under 2016. Per the publication, the treatment or condition label means: allogeneic hematopoietic cell transplantation with graft depleted of TCRalphabeta T cells and CD19 B cells. Libraries were prepared through PCR. Sequenced using an Illumina HiSeq 2500. TCR libraries were prepared with molecular barcoding, using unique molecular identifiers to normalize TCRbeta repertoire quantification. TCRdb cleaned the public reads at Q25 with fastp, built clones with MiXCR and kept in-frame beta chains. Records with the same CDR3 protein are collapsed into one entry carrying the most frequent genes and DNA. The sample table lists roughly 350,000 distinct CDR3 sequences, roughly 15% of them with a count of one. Together, the top ten hold about 41% of the sample.

The sample here was PBMCs, mostly from graft donor cells, taken 360 days after TCRalphabeta/CD19-depleted stem cell transplant. The receptors derive from a male patient between 2 and 9 years old who had a stem cell transplant for acute lymphoblastic leukemia, so the T cells may come from the graft donor.

The chain employs TRBV5-1 and TRBJ2-7; D is undetermined. Germline V gives CDR1 SGHRS, CDR2 YFSETQ. CDR3 length equals 14 residues. Trimming left V 1 base short and J 6 bases short, with 14 bases between. This CDR3 reads CASSLRERKGEQYF. The CDR3 bases are TGCGCCAGCAGCTTGAGGGAAAGGAAAGGCGAGCAGTACTTC.

The chain combines TRBV27 with TRBJ1-5; D not resolved. Trimming shortened V by 5 bases and J by 2 bases, and 4 bases separated the two germline ends. Germline V gives CDR1 MNHEY, CDR2 SMNVEV (reference sequence). The CDR3 spans 12 residues. The CDR3 sequence is CASSNGNQPQHF. CDR3 coding DNA: TGTGCCAGCAGTAATGGCAATCAGCCCCAGCATTTT.

The chain joins TRBV28 to TRBJ2-7; D gene uncertain. The V gene lost 7 bases and the J gene lost 3 bases, with 10 bases spanning the gap. The CDR3 sequence is 12 residues long. Germline V gene lookup returns CDR1 MDHEN and CDR2 SYDVKM. The CDR3 protein is CASTQANYEQYF. In nucleotides, the CDR3 is TGTGCCAGCACCCAGGCTAACTACGAGCAGTACTTC.

This clonotype was observed a few times. The rearrangement links TRBV7-2 to TRBJ2-7; D may be TRBD2 (6 bases). Germline V gene sequence: CDR1 SGHTA, CDR2 FQGNSA. The length of the CDR3 is 17 residues. The V end was cut by 2 bases, the J end by 3 bases, with 20 bases between. The CDR3 is CASSLSLALTRRYEQYF. CDR3 coding DNA: TGTGCCAGCAGCTTATCGCTAGCGTTGACGAGGCGCTACGAGCAGTACTTC.

This clonotype was picked up one time. This chain connects TRBV6-1 to TRBJ1-5, with D perhaps TRBD1 (5 bases). The CDR3 contains 13 residues. The germline V and J ends were trimmed by 4 bases and 5 bases, with 9 bases remaining between them. The germline CDR1 and CDR2 sequences are MNHNS and SASEGT. CDR3: CASSVAGYQPQHF. DNA of the CDR3: TGTGCCAGCAGTGTAGCAGGGTATCAGCCCCAGCATTTT.

Many counts were recorded for this clonotype. V gene TRBV28 combines with J gene TRBJ2-1; 7 bases are a match to TRBD2. CDR3 length: 15 amino acids. Losses at the gene ends were 2 bases for V and 0 bases for J; bases not matched to a gene: 1. The germline V gene encodes CDR1 MDHEN and CDR2 SYDVKM. The CDR3 protein is CASSLSGVSYNEQFF. CDR3 nucleotides: TGTGCCAGCAGTTTAAGCGGGGTCTCCTACAATGAGCAGTTCTTC.

The chain links TRBV28 to TRBJ2-5, with a weak D call TRBD1 (5 bases). V was shortened by 6 bases and J by 1 base, with 12 bases between the two germline ends. CDR1 MDHEN and CDR2 SYDVKM come from the germline V gene. The CDR3 spans 14 residues. CDR3 DNA sequence: TGTGCCAGCAGCAACAGGTTTAGCCAAGAGACCCAGTACTTC. Protein product: CASSNRFSQETQYF. Full variable domain (rest looked up from reference TRBV28 and TRBJ2-5): DVKVTQSSRYLVKRTGEKVFLECVQDMDHENMFWYRQDPGLGLRLIYFSYDVKMKEKGDIPEGYSVSREKKERFSLILESASTNQTSMYLCASSNRFSQETQYFGPGTRLLVL.

CDR3 in amino acids: CATRGVGPGELFF. CDR3 DNA: TGTGCCACCAGGGGCGTGGGTCCCGGGGAGCTGTTTTTT. The V and J genes are TRBV6-6 and TRBJ2-2; the D gene is possibly TRBD1 (6 bases). CDR3 size: 13 residues. V was clipped by 10 bases and J by 6 bases, with 15 bases between them. The germline CDR1 and CDR2 sequences are MNHNY and SVGAGI (reference sequence).

The genes are TRBV4-1 and TRBJ2-1, with D unclear. The CDR3 runs 16 residues. Trimming stripped 6 bases from V and 4 bases from J, with 19 bases between. CDR1 is MGHRA, CDR2 YSYEKL, per germline. For the CDR3, the DNA is TGCGCCAGCAGTTGGTCGGTCCGCCAAGGATACAATGAGCAGTTCTTC. Residues: CASSWSVRQGYNEQFF.

The gene calls are TRBV4-3 and TRBJ2-5; D not certain. V lost 0 bases and J lost 2, with 7 bases in between. CDR3 length equals 14 residues. Germline lookup yields CDR1 LGHNA and CDR2 YSLEER. The CDR3 DNA reads as TGCGCCAGCAGCCAAGATAAACTGCAAGAGACCCAGTACTTC. Its translation: CASSQDKLQETQYF.

The sample holds many counts of this clonotype. The CDR3 is CASSFGGGEAFF. The DNA of the CDR3 is TGTGCCAGCAGTTTCGGAGGGGGTGAAGCTTTCTTT. The rearrangement links TRBV12-3 or TRBV12-4 to TRBJ1-1, with a tentative D call TRBD1 (6 bases). Trimming shortened V by 3 bases and J by 7 bases, and 9 bases separated the two germline ends. There are 12 residues in the CDR3.

This clonotype was counted only a few times. The chain has TRBV20-1 and TRBJ2-2; 11 nucleotides line up with TRBD1. CDR3 length: 18 amino acids. Germline V gene lookup returns CDR1 DFQATT and CDR2 SNEGSKA (reference sequence). V dropped 3 bases and J dropped 6; count of bases not matched to a gene: 15. CDR3 loop: CSASWTGGWGPHPGELFF. CDR3 sequence (DNA): TGCAGTGCTAGCTGGACAGGGGGCTGGGGGCCCCACCCCGGGGAGCTGTTTTTT.

This chain connects TRBV6-4 to TRBJ1-1, with 7 bases matching TRBD1. Germline loops: CDR1 MRHNA, CDR2 SNTAGT. J was trimmed by 8 bases and V by 5 bases; bases with no gene match: 5. The CDR3 covers 12 residues. This CDR3 is CASSKQGTEAFF. Here the CDR3 DNA reads TGTGCCAGCAGTAAACAGGGGACCGAAGCTTTCTTT.

The gene calls are TRBV20-1 and TRBJ2-1; 7 bases agree with TRBD2. The V gene's germline CDR1 is DFQATT and CDR2 SNEGSKA (reference sequence). The CDR3 is 16 amino acids. The junction had 8 bases not matched to a gene; V was cut back by 3 bases and J by 0 bases. CDR3 region: CSASSTSAASYNEQFF. CDR3 DNA: TGCAGTGCTAGCAGCACTAGCGCGGCCTCCTACAATGAGCAGTTCTTC.

This clonotype showed up just a few times. The V gene is TRBV6-5, the J gene TRBJ2-3; tentative D call: TRBD1 (5 bases). Trimming removed 5 bases from V and 4 bases from J, with 7 bases in between. The CDR3 totals 12 residues. Germline values: CDR1 MNHEY, CDR2 SVGAGI. CDR3 residues: CASSRGPDTQYF. As DNA, the CDR3 is TGTGCCAGCAGTAGGGGCCCAGATACGCAGTATTTT.

V gene TRBV7-9 combines with J gene TRBJ2-1; TRBD1 agrees at 9 bases. Germline lookup yields CDR1 SEHNR and CDR2 FQNEAQ (reference sequence). The CDR3 is made up of 13 amino acids. The J segment lost 8 bases and the V segment lost 4 bases, leaving 3 bases of the junction unmatched. The DNA of the CDR3 is TGTGCCAGCAGCTGGGACAGGGAGGATGAGCAGTTCTTC. Translated, it gives CASSWDREDEQFF.

The CDR3 DNA is TGTGCCAGCAGCTTAAACGCGGTCACAGATACGCAGTATTTT. This translates into CASSLNAVTDTQYF. The chain carries TRBV7-3 and TRBJ2-3; D is unclear. CDR1 is SGHTA and CDR2 is FQGTGA in the germline V gene. The V end was cut by 1 base, the J end by 2 bases, with 7 bases between. CDR3 size: 14 residues.

Only a few counts were recorded for this clonotype. The chain carries TRBV11-3 and TRBJ2-1; weak D call: TRBD1 (6 bases). Trimming took 5 bases from V and 3 from J, leaving 14 bases between them. This CDR3 has 15 amino acids. The germline V gene has CDR1 SGHNT and CDR2 YENEEA. In DNA, the CDR3 is TGTGCCAGCAGCCGGACAAGGGGACACTACAATGAGCAGTTCTTC. The encoded protein is CASSRTRGHYNEQFF.

This clonotype appeared a few times. The CDR3 sequence: CASSLGDTRNQPQHF. Written as DNA, the CDR3 is TGTGCCAGCAGCTTAGGTGACACCCGCAATCAGCCCCAGCATTTT. V is TRBV7-8 and J is TRBJ1-5; D remains unclear. Trimming pared 1 base from V and 2 bases from J, leaving 9 bases between. The germline gives CDR1 SGHVS, CDR2 FQNEAQ. The CDR3 is 15 residues long.

The genes are TRBV10-3 and TRBJ2-1, with D perhaps matching TRBD2 (6 bases). Germline CDR1 and CDR2: ENHRY and SYGVKD. The CDR3 loop spans 16 amino acids. V gave up 2 bases and J gave up 0 bases, with 11 bases separating them. Here the CDR3 reads CAISEGGTLSYNEQFF. In DNA, the CDR3 is TGTGCCATCAGTGAGGGGGGGACCCTCTCCTACAATGAGCAGTTCTTC.

The J gene is TRBJ1-5, the V gene TRBV5-1, with 7 nucleotides matching TRBD1. CDR3 length equals 14 residues. Germline CDR1 and CDR2: SGHRS and YFSETQ. Trimming removed 4 bases from V and 4 bases from J; junction bases left unmatched: 5. The CDR3: CASSPGQHNQPQHF. As DNA, the CDR3 is TGCGCCAGCAGCCCGGGACAGCATAATCAGCCCCAGCATTTT.

The chain recombines TRBV4-3 with TRBJ2-1; TRBD1 agrees at 9 bases. This CDR3 spans 15 amino acids. V was pared by 4 bases and J by 4 bases, with 5 bases of the junction left unmatched. From germline, CDR1 is LGHNA and CDR2 YSLEER. For the CDR3, the DNA is TGCGCCAGCAGCCGAGACAGGGGGAGGTACAATGAGCAGTTCTTC. It translates to CASSRDRGRYNEQFF.

This clonotype was detected a few times. The CDR3 region has the DNA TGTGCCATCAGTCGGACAGGCCGTGAAGCTTTCTTT. Residues: CAISRTGREAFF. The J gene is TRBJ1-1, the V gene TRBV10-3, with TRBD1 matching 7 bases. The CDR3 is made up of 12 amino acids. CDR1 and CDR2 (germline): ENHRY, SYGVKD. The trim removed 5 bases at V and 7 bases at J, leaving 4 bases unmatched.

The chain recombines TRBV20-1 with TRBJ2-3, with TRBD2 matching over 7 bases. Germline V CDR1 and CDR2: DFQATT, SNEGSKA (reference sequence). V gave up 2 bases and J gave up 9 bases; unmatched junction bases: 8. The CDR3 spans 13 residues. The CDR3 sequence: CSARLAAPGTQYF. The DNA for the CDR3 is TGCAGTGCTAGACTAGCGGCGCCGGGGACGCAGTATTTT.

Many counts were recorded for this clonotype. The rearrangement links TRBV24-1 to TRBJ2-2, with TRBD1 identical over 7 bases. J lost 8 bases, V lost 4 bases, and 3 bases had no gene match. The CDR3 length is 13 residues. Germline CDR1 reads KGHDR; CDR2 reads SFDVKD. In nucleotides, the CDR3 is TGTGCCACCAGTGAGGGGACAGCTGGGGAGCTGTTTTTT. Amino acid sequence: CATSEGTAGELFF.

This clonotype was counted between two and nine times. This rearrangement joins TRBV4-1 to TRBJ2-3, with D tentatively TRBD2 (5 bases). Germline assignment: CDR1 MGHRA and CDR2 YSYEKL. The V end was cut by 4 bases, the J end by 5 bases, with 28 bases between. This CDR3 comprises 19 residues. The CDR3 coding sequence is TGCGCCAGCAGCCTATTGACTACGCGGACCCCGGAGGTAGGAGATACGCAGTATTTT. Translated, it gives CASSLLTTRTPEVGDTQYF.

This clonotype was found a few times. The rearrangement links TRBV12-3 or TRBV12-4 to TRBJ2-2; the match to TRBD1 covers 10 bases. V trimming: 4 bases; J trimming: 5 bases; junction bases outside the gene matches: 4. CDR3 length: 15 amino acids. This CDR3 is CASSWGTGVTGELFF. The CDR3 DNA follows: TGTGCCAGCAGTTGGGGGACAGGGGTAACCGGGGAGCTGTTTTTT.

As concerns this clonotype: A read error may produce the germline difference seen at one junction end. V gene TRBV7-7 combines with J gene TRBJ2-1; 16 bases map to TRBD2. The CDR3 sequence is 20 residues long. The germline V gene encodes CDR1 SSHAT and CDR2 FNYEAQ (reference sequence). CDR3 DNA: TGTGCTAGCAGCTTAGCGGGGACTAGCGGGAGGGCCGTACCCTACAATGAGCAGTTCTTC. Protein: CASSLAGTSGRAVPYNEQFF.

This clonotype was picked up many times. The CDR3 here is CASSHLLGLEDTEAFF. The CDR3 DNA is TGCGCCAGCAGCCACCTTCTTGGACTCGAGGACACTGAAGCTTTCTTT. V gene TRBV4-1 combines with J gene TRBJ1-1; unclear D gene. With 3 bases removed from V and 3 bases from J, the gap between germline ends came to 17 bases. The CDR3 spans 16 residues. Germline V gives CDR1 MGHRA, CDR2 YSYEKL.

A few counts support this clonotype. This chain connects TRBV28 to TRBJ2-5; 9 bases match TRBD1. Trimming removed 5 bases from V and 6 bases from J; junction bases left unmatched: 10. CDR3 length equals 15 residues. From germline, CDR1 is MDHEN and CDR2 SYDVKM. CDR3: CASSKQGARQQTQYF. In DNA, the CDR3 is TGTGCCAGCAGTAAACAGGGGGCGAGACAACAGACCCAGTACTTC.